What follows are 22 T cell receptor beta chains derived from one specimen sequenced in a study of blood T cell repertoires in COVID-19. The data were produced by immunoSEQ multiplex PCR, yet TCRdb's version contains in-frame clones alone and is incomplete. The data contain some 150,000 clones, roughly 84% of them singletons. Sequencing was carried out using PBMCs or T cells enriched from blood (not recorded which). These receptors were taken from a woman between 45 and 65 years old who had been exposed to COVID-19.

The gene calls are TRBV6-4 and TRBJ1-3; D may be TRBD1 (6 bases). CDR3 length: 17 amino acids. Germline CDR1 is MRHNA and CDR2 is SNTAGT. The germline V and J ends were trimmed by 6 bases and 0 bases, with 18 bases remaining between them. CDR3 DNA: TGTGCCAGCAGGGAACAGGGACGGGCGGACTCTGGAAACACCATATATTTT. Translating it yields CASREQGRADSGNTIYF.

This clone was seen a few times. The chain has TRBV19 and TRBJ1-1; 7 nucleotides agree with TRBD1. J was trimmed by 5 bases and V by 9 bases; bases with no gene match: 6. The germline V gene has CDR1 LNHDA and CDR2 SQIVND (reference sequence). The CDR3 has 12 amino acids. DNA for the CDR3: TGTGCCAGCCGGGACAGTTTGACTGAAGCTTTCTTT. Its translation: CASRDSLTEAFF.

The sample holds a few counts of this clone. This sequence joins TRBV11-3 and TRBJ2-5; TRBD1 might be the D (6 bases). V was clipped by 5 bases and J by 4 bases, with 8 bases between them. The CDR3 extends over 12 amino acids. Germline V gene data show CDR1 as SGHNT and CDR2 as YENEEA. CDR3 DNA sequence: TGTGCCAGCAGCCAGGGGTTAGAGACCCAGTACTTC. Translated: CASSQGLETQYF.

This clone was detected once. The CDR3 DNA sequence: TGTGCCAGCAGCGTAGAGGGAGGCCGGGGATCCAAAAACATTCAGTACTTC. It specifies CASSVEGGRGSKNIQYF. The chain recombines TRBV9 with TRBJ2-4; tentative D call: TRBD2 (6 bases). CDR1 is SGDLS and CDR2 is YYNGEE in the germline V gene. The CDR3 contains 17 residues. Trimming took off 0 bases at V and 2 bases at J, with 15 bases between the two ends.

The rearrangement joins TRBV2 to TRBJ1-5; 9 bases map to TRBD1. This CDR3 contains 14 residues. Germline CDR1 reads SNHLY; CDR2 reads FYNNEI. The trim removed 7 bases at V and 5 bases at J, leaving 6 bases unmatched. In nucleotides, the CDR3 is TGTGCCAGCACCACGGGACAGGGCCATCAGCCCCAGCATTTT. Its protein is CASTTGQGHQPQHF.

The chain couples TRBV18 to TRBJ1-5; D is uncertain. V gave up 3 bases and J gave up 5 bases, with 8 bases separating them. The V gene's germline CDR1 is KGHSH and CDR2 LQKENI. The CDR3 has 13 amino acids. The CDR3 loop reads CASSPREYQPQHF. In DNA form, the CDR3 reads TGTGCCAGCTCACCGCGGGAGTATCAGCCCCAGCATTTT.

The V gene is TRBV27, the J gene TRBJ2-1; TRBD1 agrees at 12 bases. The CDR3 is made up of 19 amino acids. In germline, CDR1 is MNHEY, CDR2 SMNVEV (reference sequence). V dropped 3 bases and J dropped 7; count of bases not matched to a gene: 16. CDR3 region: CASSLGDGTGGWNLNEQFF. The CDR3 DNA is TGTGCCAGCAGTTTGGGAGACGGGACAGGGGGCTGGAATTTGAATGAGCAGTTCTTC.

Only one count was recorded for this clone. The chain couples TRBV19 to TRBJ2-3; D is possibly TRBD2 (6 bases). V lost 3 bases to trimming and J lost 0 bases, with 10 bases between them. Germline assignment: CDR1 LNHDA and CDR2 SQIVND (reference sequence). CDR3 length: 15 amino acids. The DNA for the CDR3 is TGTGCCAGTAGTATCCGGAGGGCCAGCACAGATACGCAGTATTTT. The encoded protein is CASSIRRASTDTQYF.

The CDR3 nucleotides read TGTGCCAGCAGCCATTTGGCGGACGAGCAGTACTTC. Residues: CASSHLADEQYF. The chain is built from TRBV7-9 and TRBJ2-7; D is unresolved. The V end was cut by 5 bases, the J end by 5 bases, with 10 bases between. There are 12 residues in the CDR3. From germline, CDR1 is SEHNR and CDR2 FQNEAQ (reference sequence).

This chain connects TRBV6-2 or TRBV6-3 to TRBJ2-7, with D perhaps TRBD2 (7 bases). V shed 6 bases and J shed 6 bases, with 15 bases lying between them. CDR1 MNHEY and CDR2 SVGEGT come from the germline V gene. The CDR3 sequence is 13 residues long. The chain's CDR3 is CASSGLVRGEQYF. The CDR3 coding sequence is TGTGCCAGCAGCGGACTAGTCAGGGGCGAGCAGTACTTC.

The rearrangement uses TRBV21-1 and TRBJ2-3; the table's D call TRBD2 went unverified against the DNA. TRBV21-1 is a recognized pseudogene. The CDR3 spans 18 residues. The CDR3 protein is CASSKNLAGGCGTDTQYF. CDR3 nucleotides: TGTGCCAGCAGCAAAAACCTAGCGGGGGGGTGTGGCACAGATACGCAGTATTTT.

This chain connects TRBV7-8 to TRBJ2-5, with 12 nucleotides matching TRBD2. The CDR3 runs 16 residues. CDR1 is SGHVS and CDR2 is FQNEAQ in the germline V gene. Trimming at V came to 5 bases and at J to 4 bases, leaving 8 bases not matched to a gene. As DNA, the CDR3 is TGTGCCAGCAGCCGAGTCCTAGCGGGGGGGCGAGAGACCCAGTACTTC. It is translated as CASSRVLAGGRETQYF.

The chain combines TRBV7-2 with TRBJ1-5; D perhaps matches TRBD1 (6 bases). This CDR3 spans 14 amino acids. The V gene lost 5 bases and the J gene lost 5 bases, with 13 bases spanning the gap. Per germline, CDR1 SGHTA and CDR2 FQGNSA. The CDR3 loop is CASSPGGAHQPQHF. As DNA, the CDR3 is TGTGCCAGCAGCCCCGGGGGGGCCCATCAGCCCCAGCATTTT.

The chain has TRBV9 and TRBJ2-3; D is ambiguous. Germline lookup yields CDR1 SGDLS and CDR2 YYNGEE. Between the trimmed V and J ends, which lost 0 bases and 1 base, there was a span of 9 bases. The CDR3 length is 15 residues. CDR3 amino acids: CASSVAARGTDTQYF. CDR3 sequence (DNA): TGTGCCAGCAGCGTAGCAGCTAGAGGCACAGATACGCAGTATTTT. Full variable domain (outside the CDR3, taken from reference TRBV9 and TRBJ2-3): DSGVTQTPKHLITATGQRVTLRCSPRSGDLSVYWYQQSLDQGLQFLIQYYNGEERAKGNILERFSAQQFPDLHSELNLSSLELGDSALYFCASSVAARGTDTQYFGPGTRLTVL.

J is TRBJ1-4 and V is TRBV9; D is ambiguous. Trimming stripped 1 base from V and 6 bases from J, with 16 bases between. CDR1 SGDLS and CDR2 YYNGEE come from the germline V gene. CDR3 length: 16 amino acids. The CDR3 sequence: CASSVSHAGTDEKLFF. DNA of the CDR3: TGTGCCAGCAGCGTATCCCACGCGGGAACCGATGAAAAACTGTTTTTT. Based on the CDR3 plus reference TRBV9 and TRBJ1-4, the full variable domain is DSGVTQTPKHLITATGQRVTLRCSPRSGDLSVYWYQQSLDQGLQFLIQYYNGEERAKGNILERFSAQQFPDLHSELNLSSLELGDSALYFCASSVSHAGTDEKLFFGSGTQLSVL.

The CDR3 DNA is TGTGCCAGCAGCCCACAGGGGCCACAGTATAGCAATCAGCCCCAGCATTTT. Encoded protein: CASSPQGPQYSNQPQHF. The chain carries TRBV5-5 and TRBJ1-5; 7 bases fit TRBD1. J lost 0 bases, V lost 4 bases, and 10 bases had no gene match. Germline-derived CDR1 and CDR2 are SGHKS and YYEKEE (reference sequence). CDR3 size: 17 residues.

This clone was recorded a few times. The chain couples TRBV5-1 to TRBJ1-1; tentative D call: TRBD1 (5 bases). The germline V gene encodes CDR1 SGHRS and CDR2 YFSETQ. CDR3 length: 17 amino acids. Trimming pared 3 bases from V and 1 base from J, leaving 19 bases between. This chain's CDR3 is CASSSNLRDGTNTEAFF. The CDR3 DNA reads TGCGCCAGCAGCTCAAACCTGCGGGACGGAACGAACACTGAAGCTTTCTTT.

The chain uses TRBV5-1 and TRBJ1-6; TRBD1 agrees at 7 bases. From germline, CDR1 is SGHRS and CDR2 YFSETQ. This CDR3 spans 16 amino acids. V shed 5 bases, J shed 4 bases, and the junction held 9 bases outside the gene matches. The CDR3 DNA follows: TGCGCCAGCAGTTACCGACAGGGACCTTATAATTCACCCCTCCACTTT. It encodes CASSYRQGPYNSPLHF.

The V and J genes are TRBV3-1 (or the pseudogene TRBV3-2) and TRBJ2-3; possibly TRBD2 for D (6 bases). There are 16 residues in the CDR3. Germline values: CDR1 LGHDT, CDR2 YNNKEL (reference sequence). V was cut by 2 bases and J by 0 bases, with 12 bases left in between. The CDR3 DNA sequence: TGTGCCAGCAGCCAATACTCTGGGACTAGCACAGATACGCAGTATTTT. It translates to CASSQYSGTSTDTQYF.

J is TRBJ2-4 and V is TRBV7-2, with 8 bases aligning to TRBD1. From germline, CDR1 is SGHTA and CDR2 FQGNSA. The CDR3 length is 14 residues. Trimming removed 5 bases from V and 9 bases from J; junction bases left unmatched: 9. The CDR3 DNA reads as TGTGCCAGCAGCGACAGGGGCCCCCTAGGCATTCAGTACTTC. Its protein is CASSDRGPLGIQYF.

The chain joins TRBV5-6 to TRBJ2-7; TRBD1 might be the D (7 bases). CDR3 size: 16 residues. The V gene's germline CDR1 is SGHDT and CDR2 YYEEEE. Trimming pared 1 base from V and 3 bases from J, leaving 17 bases between. CDR3 sequence reads: CASSLMVSRGDYEQYF. As DNA, the CDR3 is TGTGCCAGCAGCTTGATGGTATCCAGGGGGGACTACGAGCAGTACTTC.

This chain connects TRBV3-1 (or the pseudogene TRBV3-2) to TRBJ2-3, with TRBD2 matching 7 bases. The ends lost 0 bases at V and 4 bases at J; junction bases unmatched: 7. Germline V gene data show CDR1 as LGHDT and CDR2 as YNNKEL (reference sequence). The length of the CDR3 is 16 residues. CDR3 residues: CASSQEAGVRADTQYF. The CDR3 bases are TGTGCCAGCAGCCAAGAGGCGGGAGTAAGGGCAGATACGCAGTATTTT.